This TCR beta chain was recovered during a study of blood T cell repertoires in COVID-19. Study overall: The samples span acute and convalescent COVID-19 from the United States, Italy and Spain. T cells, B-cell-depleted T cells, or PBMCs supplied cDNA or gDNA.

In germline, CDR1 is MNHEY, CDR2 SVGAGI. V lost 6 bases and J 7 bases, leaving 10 bases between the germline ends. The CDR3 loop spans 12 amino acids. In the study's own analysis: Nucleated cell number was recorded as an estimate derived from reference gene primer amplification. Profiling relied on immunoSEQ multiplex PCR, and the TCRdb table lists in-frame clones only, not all of them. That table gives V, J and clone size, and the DNA gave D and trimming. Of around 100,000 clones in the sample, over 80% are singletons; the top ten hold roughly 0.83%. The V and J genes are TRBV6-5 and TRBJ2-1, with unresolved D. The material sequenced was peripheral blood. The sequence came from a woman between 65 and 79 years old with acute or convalescent COVID-19. The CDR3 sequence: CASSSSVNEQFF. In nucleotides, the CDR3 is TGTGCCAGCAGCTCCTCAGTAAATGAGCAGTTCTTC.